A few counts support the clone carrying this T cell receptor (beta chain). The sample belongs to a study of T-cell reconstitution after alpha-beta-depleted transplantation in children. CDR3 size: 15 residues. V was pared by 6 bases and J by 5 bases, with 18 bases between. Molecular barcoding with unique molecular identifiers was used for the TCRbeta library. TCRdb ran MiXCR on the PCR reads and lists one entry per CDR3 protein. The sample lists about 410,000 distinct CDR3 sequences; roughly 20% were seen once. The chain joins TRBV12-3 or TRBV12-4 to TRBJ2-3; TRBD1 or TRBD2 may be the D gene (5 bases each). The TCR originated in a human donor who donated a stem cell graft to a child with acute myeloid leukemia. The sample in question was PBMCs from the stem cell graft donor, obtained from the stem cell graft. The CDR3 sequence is CASSSGTLARDTQYF. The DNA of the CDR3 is TGTGCCAGCAGCTCCGGGACCCTGGCGAGAGATACGCAGTATTTT.